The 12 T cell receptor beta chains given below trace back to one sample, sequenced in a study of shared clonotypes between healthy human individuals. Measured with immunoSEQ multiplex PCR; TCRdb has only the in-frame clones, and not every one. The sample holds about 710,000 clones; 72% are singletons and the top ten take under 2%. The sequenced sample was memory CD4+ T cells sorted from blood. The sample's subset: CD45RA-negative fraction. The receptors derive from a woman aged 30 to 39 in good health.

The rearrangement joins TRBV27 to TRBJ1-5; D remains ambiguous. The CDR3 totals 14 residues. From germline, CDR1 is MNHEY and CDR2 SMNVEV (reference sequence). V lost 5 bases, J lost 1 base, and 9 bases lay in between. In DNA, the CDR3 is TGTGCCAGCAGTCCACGACGGAGCAATCAGCCCCAGCATTTT. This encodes CASSPRRSNQPQHF.

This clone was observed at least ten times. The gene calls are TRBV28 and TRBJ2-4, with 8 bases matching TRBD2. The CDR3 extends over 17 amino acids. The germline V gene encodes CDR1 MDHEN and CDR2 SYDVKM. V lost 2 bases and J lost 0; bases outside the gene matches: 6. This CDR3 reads CASSLLTRGGAKNIQYF. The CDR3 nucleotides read TGTGCCAGCAGTTTACTTACCCGGGGGGGAGCCAAAAACATTCAGTACTTC.

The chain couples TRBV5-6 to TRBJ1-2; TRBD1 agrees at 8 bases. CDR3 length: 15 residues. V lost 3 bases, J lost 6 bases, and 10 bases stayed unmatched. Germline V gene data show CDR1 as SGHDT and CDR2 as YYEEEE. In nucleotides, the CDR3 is TGTGCCAGCAGCTGGAGAGACAGGGGTCACGATGGCTACACCTTC. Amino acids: CASSWRDRGHDGYTF.

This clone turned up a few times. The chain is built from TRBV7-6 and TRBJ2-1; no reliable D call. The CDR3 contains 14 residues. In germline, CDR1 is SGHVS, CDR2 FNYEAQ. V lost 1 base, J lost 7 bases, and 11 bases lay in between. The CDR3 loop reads CASSLDLSRNEQFF. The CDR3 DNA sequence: TGTGCCAGCAGCTTAGATCTTAGCCGGAATGAGCAGTTCTTC.

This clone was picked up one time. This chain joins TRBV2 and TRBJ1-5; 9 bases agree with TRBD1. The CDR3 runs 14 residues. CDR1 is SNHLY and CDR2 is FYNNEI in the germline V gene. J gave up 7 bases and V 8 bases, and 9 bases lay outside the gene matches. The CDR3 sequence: CASRDDRGEQPQHF. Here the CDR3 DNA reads TGTGCCAGCCGAGATGACAGGGGGGAACAGCCCCAGCATTTT.

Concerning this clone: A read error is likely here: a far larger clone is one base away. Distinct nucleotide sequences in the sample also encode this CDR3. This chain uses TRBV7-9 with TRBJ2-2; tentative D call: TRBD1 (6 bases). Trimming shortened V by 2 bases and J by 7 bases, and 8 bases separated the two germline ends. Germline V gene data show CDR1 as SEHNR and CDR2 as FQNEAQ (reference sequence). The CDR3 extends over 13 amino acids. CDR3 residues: CASSLQGNGELFF. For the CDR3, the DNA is TGTGCCAGCAGCTTACAGGGGAACGGGGAGCTGTTTTTT.

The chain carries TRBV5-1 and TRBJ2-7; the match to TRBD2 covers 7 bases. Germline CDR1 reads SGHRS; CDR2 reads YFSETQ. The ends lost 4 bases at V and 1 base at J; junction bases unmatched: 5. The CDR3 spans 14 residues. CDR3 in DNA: TGCGCCAGCAGCGGGTCGGGAGGTTCCTACGAGCAGTACTTC. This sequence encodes CASSGSGGSYEQYF. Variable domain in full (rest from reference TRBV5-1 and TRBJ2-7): KAGVTQTPRYLIKTRGQQVTLSCSPISGHRSVSWYQQTPGQGLQFLFEYFSETQRNKGNFPGRFSGRQFSNSRSEMNVSTLELGDSALYLCASSGSGGSYEQYFGPGTRLTVT.

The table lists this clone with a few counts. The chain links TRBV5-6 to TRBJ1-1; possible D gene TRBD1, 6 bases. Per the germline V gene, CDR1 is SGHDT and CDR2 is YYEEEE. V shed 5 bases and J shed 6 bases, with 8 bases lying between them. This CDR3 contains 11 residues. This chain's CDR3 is CASSGGPEAFF. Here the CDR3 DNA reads TGTGCCAGCAGTGGGGGGCCTGAAGCTTTCTTT.

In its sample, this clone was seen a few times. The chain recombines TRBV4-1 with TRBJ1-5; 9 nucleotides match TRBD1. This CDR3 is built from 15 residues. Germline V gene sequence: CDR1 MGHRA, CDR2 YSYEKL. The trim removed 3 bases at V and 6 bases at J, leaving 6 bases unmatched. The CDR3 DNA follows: TGCGCCAGCAGCCAGGCGGGACAGGGAGTTCAGCCCCAGCATTTT. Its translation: CASSQAGQGVQPQHF.

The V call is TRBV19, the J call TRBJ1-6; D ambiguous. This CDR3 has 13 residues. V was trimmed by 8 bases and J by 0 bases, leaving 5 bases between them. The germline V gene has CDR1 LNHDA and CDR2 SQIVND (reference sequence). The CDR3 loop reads CASGSSYNSPLHF. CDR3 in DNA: TGTGCCAGTGGAAGCTCCTATAATTCACCCCTCCACTTT.

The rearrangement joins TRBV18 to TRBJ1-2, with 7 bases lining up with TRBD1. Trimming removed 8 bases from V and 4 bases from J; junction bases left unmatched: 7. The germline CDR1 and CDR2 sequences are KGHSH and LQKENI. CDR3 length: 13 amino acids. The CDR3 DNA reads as TGTGCCAGCACGACAGGGCAAGGCTATGGCTACACCTTC. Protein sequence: CASTTGQGYGYTF.

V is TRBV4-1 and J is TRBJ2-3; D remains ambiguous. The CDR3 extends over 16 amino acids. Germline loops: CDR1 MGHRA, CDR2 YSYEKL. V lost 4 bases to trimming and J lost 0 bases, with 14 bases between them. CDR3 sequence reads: CASSLAGPISTDTQYF. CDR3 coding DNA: TGCGCCAGCAGCCTCGCCGGGCCTATTAGCACAGATACGCAGTATTTT.